This T cell receptor (beta chain) was sequenced for a study of cytomegalovirus exposure and HLA in healthy donors. As concerns this clone: No antigen is known for it.

Overall study findings and caveats: Sequencing probably produced one cluster of sequence variants that were highly shared. There were approximately 150 TCR beta chains listed as cytomegalovirus-associated. A later analysis found common viral pathogens apparently linked to several of the most significant clusters.

Trimming shortened V by 5 bases and J by 0 bases, and 18 bases separated the two germline ends. The CDR3 consists of 17 residues. Germline assignment: CDR1 MDHEN and CDR2 SYDVKM. Amplification used 60 Vbeta primers and 13 Jbeta primers. Using immunoSEQ multiplex PCR, the repertoire was profiled, and TCRdb retains in-frame clones only, with some absent. This table holds 99,000 or so clones, more than 75% found once. The receptor's source is a woman in her forties in good health and CMV-seronegative. This rearrangement joins TRBV28 to TRBJ2-3; D is possibly TRBD1 (9 bases). Sequenced: PBMCs. For the CDR3, the DNA is TGTGCCAGCAGTGGCGGGGGGACAGGGAGTAGCACAGATACGCAGTATTTT. Amino acid sequence: CASSGGGTGSSTDTQYF.